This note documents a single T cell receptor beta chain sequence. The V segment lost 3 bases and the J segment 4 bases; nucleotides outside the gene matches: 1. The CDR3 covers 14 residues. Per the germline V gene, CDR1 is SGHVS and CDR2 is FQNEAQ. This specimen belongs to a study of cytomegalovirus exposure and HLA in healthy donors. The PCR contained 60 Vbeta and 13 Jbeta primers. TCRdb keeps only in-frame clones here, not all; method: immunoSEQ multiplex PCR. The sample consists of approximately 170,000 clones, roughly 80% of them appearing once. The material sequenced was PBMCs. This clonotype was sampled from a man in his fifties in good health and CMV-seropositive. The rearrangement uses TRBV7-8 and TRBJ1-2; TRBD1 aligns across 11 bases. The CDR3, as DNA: TGTGCCAGCAGCTTGGGGACAGGGGGCTATGGCTACACCTTC. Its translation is CASSLGTGGYGYTF.